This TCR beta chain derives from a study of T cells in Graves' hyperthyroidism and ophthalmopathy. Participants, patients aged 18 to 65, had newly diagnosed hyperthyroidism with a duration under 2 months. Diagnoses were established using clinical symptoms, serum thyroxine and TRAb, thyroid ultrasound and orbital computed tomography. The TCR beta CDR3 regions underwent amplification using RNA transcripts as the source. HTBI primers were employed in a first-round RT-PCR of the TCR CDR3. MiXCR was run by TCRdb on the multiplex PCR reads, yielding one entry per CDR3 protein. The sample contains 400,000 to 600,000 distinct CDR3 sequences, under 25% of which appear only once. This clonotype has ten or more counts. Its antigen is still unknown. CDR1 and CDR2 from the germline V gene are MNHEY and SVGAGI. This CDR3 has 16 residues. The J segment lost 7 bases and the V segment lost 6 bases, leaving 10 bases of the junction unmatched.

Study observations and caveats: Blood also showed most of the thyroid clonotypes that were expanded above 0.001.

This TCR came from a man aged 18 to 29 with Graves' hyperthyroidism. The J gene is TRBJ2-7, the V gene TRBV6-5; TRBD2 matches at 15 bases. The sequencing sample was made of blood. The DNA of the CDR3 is TGTGCCAGCAGACCCCCGGGACTAGCGGGGGGAGGAGAGCAGTACTTC. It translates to CASRPPGLAGGGEQYF.